This T cell receptor (beta chain) stems from a study of blood T cells in healthy people across ages. For the second PCR, which ran for about 7 to 12 cycles, a sample-barcoded 5' primer and a J-beta primer mix were used. In TCRdb, the 5' RACE reads were re-called with MiXCR into one record per CDR3 protein. The table shows fewer than 1.5 million distinct CDR3 sequences, with 42% occurring only once. Those donating, healthy Caucasian individuals from Russia, were aged roughly 6 to 90. This clonotype has more than one count but fewer than ten. The germline V and J ends were trimmed by 0 bases and 6 bases, with 9 bases remaining between them. The CDR3 runs to 12 residues. Germline CDR1 and CDR2: DFQATT and SNEGSKA (reference sequence).

This rearrangement joins TRBV20-1 to TRBJ2-7; D uncertain. This TCR was recovered from a woman aged 18-29 years in good health. Sequencing was done on a sample of blood. CDR3 sequence: CSARDPGSEQYF. The CDR3 region has the DNA TGCAGTGCTAGAGATCCGGGCTCCGAGCAGTACTTC.